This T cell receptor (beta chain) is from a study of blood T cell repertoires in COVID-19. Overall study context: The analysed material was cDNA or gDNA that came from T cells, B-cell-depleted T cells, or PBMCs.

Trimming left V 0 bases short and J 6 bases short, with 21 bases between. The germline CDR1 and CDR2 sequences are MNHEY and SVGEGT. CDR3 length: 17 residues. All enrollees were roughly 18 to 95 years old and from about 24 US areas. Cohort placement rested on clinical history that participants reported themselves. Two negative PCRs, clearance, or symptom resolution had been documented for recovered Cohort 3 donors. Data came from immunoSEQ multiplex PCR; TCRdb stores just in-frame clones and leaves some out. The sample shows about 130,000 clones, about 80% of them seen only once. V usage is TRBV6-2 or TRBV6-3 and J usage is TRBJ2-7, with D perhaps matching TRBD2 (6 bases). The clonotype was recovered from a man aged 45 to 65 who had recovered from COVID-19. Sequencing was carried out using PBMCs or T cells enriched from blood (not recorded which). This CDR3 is CASSYSAGTPRPLEQYF. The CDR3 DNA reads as TGTGCCAGCAGTTACTCCGCGGGAACACCCCGTCCCCTCGAGCAGTACTTC.